These T cell receptor delta chains were read from a single sample in a study of delta chains in infants with herpesvirus infections. TCRdb applied CATT to the RT-PCR reads for clone calling. The data hold some 3,000 delta-chain clones, with approximately 29% observed a single time. The starting material was peripheral blood, obtained at time point 3 of longitudinal follow-up. The source is a human donor who was a Ugandan infant, either HIV-exposed or HIV-unexposed (not recorded which). Both conserved end residues are trimmed from each CDR3.

V | CDR3
TRDV1 | ALGESKPDYTDKLI
TRDV1 | ALGEQRRPISSRSWDTRQMF
TRDV1 | ALGAPGNWETTPDKLI
TRDV2 | ACDFLLGDTLTAQLF
TRAV38-2/DV8 | AYWLSWGITGRTDKLI
TRDV2 | ACGVLGAYTDKLI
TRDV3 | AFTPWGTDDKLI
TRDV1 | ALGDTAPIGGYPLYTDKLI
TRAV38-2/DV8 | AYRSGSVRWGIHGDKLI
TRDV2 | ACDGLSSWDTRQMF
TRDV2 | ACDTVGDNLSLTAQLF
TRDV1 | ALGELVWSLGWGSPYTDKLI
TRDV1 | ALGSSPVGALLTFYTDKLI
TRDV1 | ALGEPRGALGLYTDKLI
TRDV1 | ALGDYCPWPEYTDKLI
TRDV1 | ALGELSFLPRGPIRLI
TRDV3 | AFTLPGGPYTDKLI
TRDV2 | ACDRLGDTGSSWDARQMF
TRDV1 | ALGELLHWGINDKLI
TRDV1 | ALGELLLLSTGDSRPYTDKLI
TRDV2 | ACDPLLGDSSWDTRQMF
TRDV1 | ALGERPLPQPLLGGPAAQLF
TRDV1 | ALFPCYWGILNTDKLI
TRDV1 | ALGELWGKGRGGSTDKLI
TRDV1 | ALGEYGLRRPSYLLGDTDTDKLI
TRDV1 | ALGGEFTPSLPGGIRPGTDKLI
TRDV1 | ALGEPQPGGPSTDKLI
TRDV1 | ALGVRRFWGIRYTDKLI
TRDV1 | ALGPEASFPLLGDNVNRYTDKLI
TRDV1 | ALGNGKGLGDSSSATDKLI
TRDV2 | ACDTGYANSWDTRQMF
TRDV1 | ALGEFLTLWGIPVYTDKLI
TRDV1 | ALGEPLLWSGDTPELI
TRDV1 | ALGELGGLPTLGIPYTDKLI
TRDV2 | ACDTWGKTAQLF
TRDV1 | ALGERGLPTRVVGDTLRTPSNKLI
TRDV1 | ALGEARAFLHPFAGRHTDKLI